This T cell receptor beta chain appears in the sequencing data of a study of cytomegalovirus exposure and HLA in healthy donors. Findings and caveats of the study: Most TCR sequences were rare, but some public TCRs occurred in many donors. Accurate prediction of most subjects' HLA-A and HLA-B alleles from TCR beta sequences was reported.

Primers for the PCR totalled 60 Vbeta and 13 Jbeta. Only in-frame clones appear in the TCRdb table, and some are missing; sequencing was by immunoSEQ multiplex PCR. This table holds some 150,000 clones, roughly 84% found once. To note about this clone: What it binds is unknown.

This receptor was identified in a woman aged 18-29 years in good health and CMV-seronegative. Sequencing input: PBMCs.

In nucleotides, the CDR3 is TGCGCCAGCAGTGAGAACCCAGGGGCGTACGAGCAGTACTTC. It translates to CASSENPGAYEQYF. This chain links TRBV10-1 with TRBJ2-7; TRBD1 might be the D (6 bases). CDR3 length: 14 residues. Germline CDR1 reads WNHNN; CDR2 reads SYGVQD (reference sequence). Trimming removed 2 bases at V and 4 bases at J, with 12 bases between.